This section outlines one T cell receptor (beta chain) sequence together with its context. The sample originates from a study of Ad26.COV2.S vaccination and SARS-CoV-2 variants. Study-wide background: Ad26.COV2.S shots went into the muscle once or twice, 56 days apart.

As for treatment: some 20 received Ad26.COV2.S at low or high dose, single or two shots; a few received placebo; per-sample allocation not given. All samples were drawn on day 63, counting from the first vaccine or placebo injection. Spike of the Wuhan-strain SARS-CoV-2 was expressed by an Ad26 vector, which formed the vaccine. The CDR3 is made up of 15 amino acids. V dropped 2 bases and J dropped 9; count of bases not matched to a gene: 8. Germline V lookup: CDR1 MNHNS, CDR2 SASEGT. Generated by immunoSEQ multiplex PCR, the TCRdb table keeps only in-frame clones and is missing some. The sample comprises around 380,000 clones, approximately 91% of which are singletons, and more than 3% rests with the top ten.

The chain combines TRBV6-1 with TRBJ2-1, with TRBD1 matching 9 bases. The sequences come from peripheral blood, collected in a trial of Ad26.COV2.S vaccine versus placebo. This TCR derives from a person aged 18-65 years who received the Ad26.COV2.S COVID-19 vaccine or a placebo. CDR3 loop: CASSEIGQGLVEQFF. The CDR3, as DNA: TGTGCCAGCAGTGAAATAGGACAGGGGCTGGTTGAGCAGTTCTTC.